These 31 T cell receptor beta chains were all obtained from the same sample, sequenced in a study of molecular identifiers for immune sequencing clone quantification. TCRdb used MiXCR to reprocess the PCR reads, holding one entry per CDR3 protein. The table shows some 590,000 distinct CDR3 sequences, with about 25% occurring only once. Sequenced input: naive CD8+ T cells from blood, with Jurkat cell RNA spiked in. As to subset: FACS-sorted CD8+CD4-CCR7+CD45RA+ naive T cells. These TCRs come from a human donor in good health. Some libraries in this study had Jurkat cell RNA spiked in.

This rearrangement joins TRBV20-1 to TRBJ2-7, with a tentative D call TRBD1 (6 bases). Trimming cost V 0 bases and J 2 bases, with 11 bases left between them. Looked up from germline, CDR1 is DFQATT and CDR2 is SNEGSKA (reference sequence). The CDR3 is made up of 14 amino acids. The CDR3 DNA follows: TGCAGTGCTAGAGAGGCAGGGGCGACCTACGAGCAGTACTTC. It codes for CSAREAGATYEQYF.

This chain joins TRBV19 and TRBJ1-5; D not resolved. The germline V gene encodes CDR1 LNHDA and CDR2 SQIVND (reference sequence). V lost 5 bases and J 2 bases, leaving 10 bases between the germline ends. This CDR3 comprises 14 residues. The CDR3 sequence: CASSWGSGNQPQHF. CDR3 coding DNA: TGTGCCAGTAGTTGGGGTTCGGGCAATCAGCCCCAGCATTTT.

Points on this clonotype: A read error may explain this, as a much larger clone is one base away. This chain joins TRBV4-3 and TRBJ1-5, with D perhaps matching TRBD1 (6 bases). Germline-derived CDR1 and CDR2 are LGHNA and YSLEER. The CDR3 is 16 residues long. CDR3 bases: TGCGCCAGCCGCCAAGATATCGGGGGCTTCAATCAGCCCCAGCATTTT. Translation: CASRQDIGGFNQPQHF.

This clonotype was recorded a few times. This chain links TRBV9 with TRBJ2-1; 10 bases agree with TRBD2. This CDR3 has 14 amino acids. CDR1 is SGDLS and CDR2 is YYNGEE in the germline V gene. The V gene end was trimmed by 3 bases and the J gene end by 5 bases; junction bases not matched to a gene: 2. The CDR3 DNA sequence: TGTGCCAGCAGCGGAGCGGGAGGGAACAATGAGCAGTTCTTC. Protein product: CASSGAGGNNEQFF.

There are a few counts of this clonotype. V and J are TRBV6-2 or TRBV6-3 and TRBJ2-5; the match to TRBD1 covers 10 bases. CDR3 length: 18 residues. V shed 2 bases and J 5 bases; nucleotides not matched to a gene: 14. Germline CDR1 reads MNHEY; CDR2 reads SVGEGT. The CDR3 bases are TGTGCCAGCAGTTACGATCGCTTCGGACAGGGGGTTGTGGAGACCCAGTACTTC. Amino acid sequence: CASSYDRFGQGVVETQYF.

The rearrangement joins TRBV30 to TRBJ2-7; D is perhaps TRBD1 (6 bases). The CDR3 loop spans 11 amino acids. Trimming shortened V by 3 bases and J by 6 bases, and 9 bases separated the two germline ends. Germline V gene sequence: CDR1 GTSNPN, CDR2 SVGIG (reference sequence). CDR3 DNA: TGTGCCTGGAGCACAGGGCCCGAGCAGTACTTC. Translating it yields CAWSTGPEQYF.

The rearrangement joins TRBV6-2 or TRBV6-3 to TRBJ1-5, with D possibly being TRBD1 (5 bases). Germline V gene sequence: CDR1 MNHEY, CDR2 SVGEGT. The CDR3 length is 17 residues. Trimming left V 7 bases short and J 5 bases short, with 24 bases between. CDR3 sequence: CASTNRGTPGFDQPQHF. CDR3 nucleotides: TGTGCCAGCACCAACCGGGGGACTCCGGGGTTCGATCAGCCCCAGCATTTT.

CDR3 in DNA: TGTGCCAGCAGTTACTTAGCGGGAGCGGACAATGAGCAGTTCTTC. This gives the protein CASSYLAGADNEQFF. This chain connects TRBV6-5 to TRBJ2-1; 9 nucleotides align to TRBD2. The CDR3 is 15 amino acids. Germline V gene sequence: CDR1 MNHEY, CDR2 SVGAGI. J was trimmed by 5 bases and V by 1 base; bases with no gene match: 3.

Ten or more counts support this clonotype. This sequence joins TRBV7-2 and TRBJ2-1, with D unclear. The length of the CDR3 is 15 residues. Germline V gene data show CDR1 as SGHTA and CDR2 as FQGNSA. Trimming removed 1 base at V and 0 bases at J, with 7 bases between. The chain's CDR3 is CASSLGLNSYNEQFF. DNA for the CDR3: TGTGCCAGCAGCTTAGGACTGAACTCCTACAATGAGCAGTTCTTC.

This clonotype was counted ten times or more. The chain recombines TRBV9 with TRBJ2-7; weak D call: TRBD1 (6 bases). Trimming removed 2 bases from V and 0 bases from J, with 9 bases in between. CDR3 length: 14 residues. Germline V CDR1 and CDR2: SGDLS, YYNGEE. CDR3 region: CASSVGQSSYEQYF. CDR3 coding DNA: TGTGCCAGCAGCGTTGGACAGAGCTCCTACGAGCAGTACTTC.

Points on this clonotype: A much bigger clone sits one base away, suggesting this may be a read error. This chain links TRBV7-9 with TRBJ2-3; D ambiguous. In germline, CDR1 is SEHNR, CDR2 FQNEAQ (reference sequence). This CDR3 is built from 15 residues. V gave up 4 bases and J gave up 2 bases, with 13 bases separating them. CDR3 sequence (DNA): TGTGCCAGCAGCTCCCCGCAAACGCCCACAGATACGCAGTATTTT. It translates to CASSSPQTPTDTQYF.

The J gene is TRBJ2-1, the V gene TRBV6-2 or TRBV6-3; 7 nucleotides align to TRBD2. Germline CDR1 reads MNHEY; CDR2 reads SVGEGT. The CDR3 is made up of 15 amino acids. The V segment lost 2 bases and the J segment 3 bases; nucleotides outside the gene matches: 4. CDR3 sequence reads: CASSYVGGHYNEQFF. In DNA form, the CDR3 reads TGTGCCAGCAGTTACGTGGGAGGGCACTACAATGAGCAGTTCTTC.

This rearrangement joins TRBV9 to TRBJ2-5; D is possibly TRBD2 (5 bases). The CDR3 contains 15 residues. The germline V and J ends were trimmed by 3 bases and 5 bases, with 17 bases remaining between them. From germline, CDR1 is SGDLS and CDR2 YYNGEE. Here the CDR3 DNA reads TGTGCCAGCAGCGCCGACTGGACTCTTGGGGAGACCCAGTACTTC. It specifies CASSADWTLGETQYF.

The chain recombines TRBV11-2 with TRBJ2-1; 10 bases line up with TRBD2. V lost 0 bases, J lost 4 bases, and 6 bases stayed unmatched. The CDR3 sequence is 17 residues long. Germline CDR1 SGHAT, CDR2 FQNNGV. The CDR3 DNA follows: TGTGCCAGCAGCTTAGATCCCGGACTAGCGGATTACAATGAGCAGTTCTTC. It encodes CASSLDPGLADYNEQFF. Full variable domain (outside the CDR3, taken from reference TRBV11-2 and TRBJ2-1): EAGVAQSPRYKIIEKRQSVAFWCNPISGHATLYWYQQILGQGPKLLIQFQNNGVVDDSQLPKDRFSAERLKGVDSTLKIQPAKLEDSAVYLCASSLDPGLADYNEQFFGPGTRLTVL.

V and J are TRBV27 and TRBJ1-2, with 7 bases that match TRBD1. J gave up 5 bases and V 5 bases, and 8 bases lay outside the gene matches. The CDR3 runs to 14 residues. Germline V gene data show CDR1 as MNHEY and CDR2 as SMNVEV (reference sequence). The CDR3 protein is CASSTLQGFYGYTF. The CDR3 DNA reads as TGTGCCAGCAGTACGTTACAGGGGTTTTATGGCTACACCTTC.

This sequence joins TRBV6-2 or TRBV6-3 and TRBJ2-2, with D possibly matching TRBD1 (6 bases). The V end was cut by 2 bases, the J end by 3 bases, with 10 bases between. The germline CDR1 and CDR2 sequences are MNHEY and SVGEGT. CDR3 length equals 15 residues. The CDR3 DNA reads as TGTGCCAGCAGTTACGGGACATCCGACACCGGGGAGCTGTTTTTT. Its protein product is CASSYGTSDTGELFF.

This clonotype was observed at least ten times. The genes are TRBV6-1 and TRBJ2-5; 10 bases are shared with TRBD1. The CDR3 runs 16 residues. Germline loops: CDR1 MNHNS, CDR2 SASEGT. V dropped 3 bases and J dropped 3; count of bases not matched to a gene: 7. This CDR3 is CASSDLRQGAEETQYF. In DNA form, the CDR3 reads TGTGCCAGCAGTGATCTAAGACAGGGGGCGGAAGAGACCCAGTACTTC.

This clonotype has just a few counts. This chain uses TRBV29-1 with TRBJ2-7, with D perhaps TRBD1 (5 bases). CDR1 is SQVTM, CDR2 ANQGSEA, per germline. V was pared by 6 bases and J by 3 bases, with 18 bases between. The CDR3 has 14 residues. The CDR3 reads CSVVPGHVFYEQYF. The CDR3 nucleotides read TGCAGCGTAGTACCTGGACACGTCTTCTACGAGCAGTACTTC.

A word on this clonotype: A read error may be the cause here, since a much bigger clone is one base away. The chain employs TRBV15 and TRBJ2-1; D is ambiguous. Germline loops: CDR1 LNHNV, CDR2 YYDKDF (reference sequence). CDR3 length: 14 amino acids. CDR3 DNA: TGTGCCACCAGCAGATCACGTGGGTACAATGAGCTGTTCTTC. It codes for CATSRSRGYNELFF.

The table lists this clonotype with many counts. The junction differs from germline at one of its ends, possibly a read error. V and J are TRBV7-9 and TRBJ2-7; TRBD1 might be the D (5 bases). CDR3 length equals 13 residues. From germline, CDR1 is SEHNR and CDR2 FQNEAQ (reference sequence). The CDR3 region has the DNA TGTGCCAGCAGCTTAGCCAATGGCGGAGAAGGGGCCTTC. It yields the protein CASSLANGGEGAF.

This clonotype has only a few counts. The DNA for the CDR3 is TGCGCCAGCAGCCAAGACAGCGGAGACTACAATGAGCAGTTCTTC. Translated: CASSQDSGDYNEQFF. The genes are TRBV4-3 and TRBJ2-1, with D possibly being TRBD2 (5 bases). CDR3 size: 15 residues. The germline CDR1 and CDR2 sequences are LGHNA and YSLEER. V was clipped by 0 bases and J by 3 bases, with 9 bases between them.

This clonotype was picked up many times. The chain combines TRBV7-9 with TRBJ2-3; 11 positions match TRBD2. Unmatched junction bases numbered 3, after V lost 4 bases and J lost 0 bases. Germline CDR1 reads SEHNR; CDR2 reads FQNEAQ (reference sequence). This CDR3 contains 16 residues. The CDR3 region has the DNA TGTGCCAGCAGCTCCAGGACTAGCGGGAGCACAGATACGCAGTATTTT. Protein sequence: CASSSRTSGSTDTQYF.

DNA for the CDR3: TGCAGTGCTAGCGTCTGGCAGGGGTGGGGCGATGAGCAGTTCTTC. Its translation is CSASVWQGWGDEQFF. This chain connects TRBV20-1 to TRBJ2-1; D perhaps matches TRBD1 (6 bases). This CDR3 comprises 15 residues. Germline V gene data show CDR1 as DFQATT and CDR2 as SNEGSKA (reference sequence). Trimming removed 3 bases from V and 8 bases from J, with 20 bases in between.

This clonotype has at least ten counts. The chain recombines TRBV6-2 or TRBV6-3 with TRBJ1-1; D is uncertain. The CDR3 runs 15 residues. CDR1 MNHEY and CDR2 SVGEGT come from the germline V gene. Trimming shortened V by 5 bases and J by 2 bases, and 15 bases separated the two germline ends. CDR3 sequence: CASSLWTGGNTEAFF. In nucleotides, the CDR3 is TGTGCCAGCAGTCTTTGGACTGGCGGCAACACTGAAGCTTTCTTT.

This clonotype showed up many times. CDR3 residues: CARVHAGVSGANVLTF. The DNA of the CDR3 is TGCGCCAGGGTTCACGCCGGGGTCTCTGGGGCCAACGTCCTGACTTTC. The chain has TRBV4-3 and TRBJ2-6; D may be TRBD2 (5 bases). Germline V CDR1 and CDR2: LGHNA, YSLEER. The CDR3 has 16 amino acids. The V gene lost 9 bases and the J gene lost 0 bases, with 15 bases spanning the gap.

This chain joins TRBV30 and TRBJ2-5; D gene ambiguous. Germline V lookup: CDR1 GTSNPN, CDR2 SVGIG (reference sequence). This CDR3 comprises 13 residues. V was clipped by 3 bases and J by 3 bases, with 11 bases between them. The CDR3 bases are TGTGCCTGGAGAGTGAATGGGGAAGAGACCCAGTACTTC. Amino acid sequence: CAWRVNGEETQYF.

V is TRBV12-3 or TRBV12-4 and J is TRBJ1-5; the D gene is possibly TRBD1 (6 bases). The ends were cut back, 6 bases at V and 5 bases at J, with 14 bases in the middle. The CDR3 sequence is 14 residues long. CDR3 nucleotide sequence: TGTGCCAGCAGCATGGACAGAAGAGATCAGCCCCAGCATTTT. Protein product: CASSMDRRDQPQHF.

A remark on this clonotype: A read error is possible here, since a much larger clone lies one base away. This CDR3 fails to terminate in the conserved phenylalanine or tryptophan, so it likely reflects a read error. The chain recombines TRBV4-3 with TRBJ2-2; D gene uncertain. V lost 0 bases and J lost 4, with 12 bases in between. CDR3 length equals 16 residues. In germline, CDR1 is LGHNA, CDR2 YSLEER. Here the CDR3 reads CASSQDLGVSTGELFC. The CDR3 DNA reads TGCGCCAGCAGCCAAGATCTAGGAGTGAGCACCGGGGAGCTGTTTTGT.

CDR3 region: CAISMTGDNTEAFF. CDR3 in DNA: TGTGCCATCAGTATGACAGGGGATAACACTGAAGCTTTCTTT. The rearrangement joins TRBV10-3 to TRBJ1-1; 8 nucleotides agree with TRBD1. V trimming: 5 bases; J trimming: 2 bases; junction bases outside the gene matches: 4. CDR3 length: 14 amino acids. CDR1 and CDR2 from the germline V gene are ENHRY and SYGVKD.

This clonotype showed up many times. The chain couples TRBV27 to TRBJ2-2; no firm D call. The CDR3 spans 15 residues. Germline assignment: CDR1 MNHEY and CDR2 SMNVEV (reference sequence). V lost 3 bases, J lost 7 bases, and 15 bases lay in between. The CDR3: CASSFGLAQIGELFF. Here the CDR3 DNA reads TGTGCCAGCAGTTTTGGTCTCGCCCAAATCGGGGAGCTGTTTTTT.

V usage is TRBV7-6 and J usage is TRBJ2-3, with TRBD2 matching 10 bases. V was clipped by 1 base and J by 2 bases; unmatched bases: 6. Germline V gives CDR1 SGHVS, CDR2 FNYEAQ. The CDR3 is 17 amino acids. The CDR3 DNA is TGTGCCAGCAGCTTAGAACTAGCGGGACAACCCACAGATACGCAGTATTTT. Translation gives CASSLELAGQPTDTQYF.